Given below is one T cell receptor beta chain in context. The record originates from a study of Graves' ophthalmopathy and Graves' hyperthyroidism. The germline V and J ends were trimmed by 5 bases and 1 base, with 20 bases remaining between them. CDR3 length equals 18 residues. RNA transcripts provided the template for amplifying TCR beta CDR3 regions. HTBI-primed first-round RT-PCR preceded second-round multiplex PCR. TCRdb re-derived calls from the multiplex PCR reads in MiXCR, one entry per CDR3 protein. The sample consists of about 660,000 distinct CDR3 sequences, over 40% of them appearing once. Disease in donors with ophthalmopathy had moderate-to-severe activity, CAS ≥3, NOSPECS ≥4 and under 3 months' duration.

The TCR originated in an adult man with Graves' ophthalmopathy. Sequencing input: peripheral blood. The genes are TRBV12-3 or TRBV12-4 and TRBJ2-2, with D possibly matching TRBD2 (5 bases). In nucleotides, the CDR3 is TGTGCCAGCAGTGTGTTTATGGCGAGGGCAGGGAACACCGGGGAGCTGTTTTTT. It translates to CASSVFMARAGNTGELFF.